This T cell receptor beta chain was recovered during a study of blood T cell repertoires in COVID-19 (dated by TCRdb to the early 2020s). Describing the broader study: Samples from collaborators originated in the United States, Italy and Spain and spanned both the acute and convalescent phases of COVID-19. Subjects who had been exposed to COVID-19, were actively infected with it, or had recovered from it provided the deeply sampled blood TCRbeta repertoires that made up the dataset. Nearly every sample came with metadata listing a de-identified subject ID, COVID-19 status, age in years and sex. The prospective study material was composed of cDNA or gDNA derived from T cells, B-cell-depleted T cells, or PBMCs. Where HLA class I and class II types were available, the types were taken from metadata supplied by the sample provider, not from assay-based typing. Samples were obtained from the ongoing ImmuneRACE study (first 160 participants) and from about 1,300 subjects provided by 6 global collaborators. The repertoires were released in a freely available public database intended as a resource for research on the immune response to SARS-CoV-2.

Note on this clone: The target of this receptor is not known. No base qualities exist here, and no much larger clone lies one base off it.

Beyond this particular receptor, the publication reports: How much clinical and demographic metadata was included differed by source and by participant, and the metadata was provided uncurated.

The CDR3, from cysteine to phenylalanine, totals 16 residues. CDR3 DNA is the only sequence kept; it has 48 bases, read in frame from the first base. One collaborating source in Seattle enrolled patients during active infection and followed them longitudinally through the course of disease. Collaborating institutions collected whole blood in K2EDTA tubes following their own protocols. Collaborator samples were shipped for TCRbeta analysis as frozen whole blood, isolated PBMCs, or DNA extracted from either sample type. TCRbeta CDR3 regions were amplified from genomic DNA by means of the immunoSEQ Assay, a bias-controlled multiplex PCR. From the authors' description of their analysis: Nucleated cell counts per sample were estimated from amplification of reference gene primers within the assay. To quantify the absolute abundance of each unique TCRbeta CDR3 rearrangement, sequence reads were collapsed and filtered. For each sample, productive Simpson clonality was calculated as the square root of Simpson's diversity index across productive rearrangements. TCRdb mirrors the immuneACCESS table, restricted to in-frame sequences. Some clones are absent from its copies; in checked studies, under half trace to an unresolved V gene, and the reason for the others is unknown. The V and J calls and clone size come from that table; D and trimming were worked out from the DNA. Recorded for this sample are roughly 350,000 clones; roughly 90% of them occurred a single time. In total, the top ten clones hold more than 5.5% of the sample.

This clonotype originated in a woman in her 70s with COVID-19, enrolled during active disease. Sequencing was done on a sample of peripheral blood. The chain is made from TRBV21-1 and TRBJ2-7; TRBD1 is taken as the D call from the table, unchecked against the DNA. TRBV21-1 is recorded as a pseudogene. The nucleotides are TGTGCCAGCAGCAAAGCCGGACAGGACCACCCCTACGAGCAGTACTTC. The encoded protein is CASSKAGQDHPYEQYF.